The sequence of this T cell receptor beta chain was determined in a study of CD8 T cells in Susac syndrome. Study background: Within the sequenced group of Susac syndrome patients, roughly 6 showed active disease and eight were in remission. Treatment at blood withdrawal was none, corticosteroids, or intravenous immunoglobulin alone in Susac syndrome patients.

CDR1 SGDLS and CDR2 YYNGEE come from the germline V gene. V was shortened by 4 bases and J by 3 bases, with 14 bases between the two germline ends. The CDR3 spans 14 residues. Sequencing targeted TCR beta in T cells from blood (CD8+ and CD4+). Isolation of CD8+ and CD4+ T cells was performed negatively, whereas enrichment of TEMRA cells was done by FACS. When the RNA was reverse transcribed, random hexamers were used with an input of roughly 0.5 to 1 ug. TCRdb fed the immunoSEQ multiplex PCR reads into MiXCR, producing one record per CDR3 protein. The sample yields 170,000 or so distinct CDR3 sequences, around 94% seen once.

The chain uses TRBV9 and TRBJ2-7; D uncertain. The sequenced material came from CD4+ T cells from PBMCs. The sequence was collected from a human donor with Susac syndrome. The CDR3, as DNA: TGTGCCAGCAGCTTCGGGCCGACTTTCTACGAGCAGTACTTC. Residues: CASSFGPTFYEQYF.